Listed below are T cell receptor beta chains from one sample, sequenced in a study of blood T cells in healthy people across ages. TCRdb redid the calling of the 5' RACE reads with MiXCR, one entry per CDR3 protein. The table includes 600,000 to 850,000 distinct CDR3 sequences, about 25% detected once. The sample was also linked to a second study, of T cells of mothers and their children.

The sequenced material came from blood. Receptors originate from a boy between 10 and 17 years old in good health. Each CDR3 is given with its conserved first and last residue. D genes are given only for firm matches. A row's size may be missing; if present it is once, few, many or a size class.

>few|TRBJ2-1|TRBD2|TRBV20-1
CSALSGSPSYNEQFF
TGCAGTGCTCTTAGCGGGAGTCCCTCCTACAATGAGCAGTTCTTC
>.|TRBJ2-1|TRBD2|TRBV7-9
CASSLRAGGLNNEQFF
TGTGCCAGCAGCTTAAGGGCGGGGGGGCTGAACAATGAGCAGTTCTTC
>few|TRBJ2-7|TRBD2|TRBV20-1
CSARLAGSVKQYF
TGCAGTGCCAGACTAGCGGGGTCGGTGAAGCAGTACTTC
>.|TRBJ2-3|TRBD1|TRBV5-1
CASSRYRGGADTQYF
TGCGCCAGCAGCAGATACAGGGGCGGTGCAGATACGCAGTATTTT
>few|TRBJ1-4|.|TRBV29-1
CSVERQDNEKLFF
TGCAGCGTTGAACGACAGGATAATGAAAAACTGTTTTTT
>few|TRBJ2-2|TRBD1|TRBV5-1
CASRVDQGENRNTGELFF
TGCGCCAGCAGAGTCGACCAGGGGGAGAACCGGAACACCGGGGAGCTGTTTTTT
>few|TRBJ1-1|.|TRBV7-8
CASSLSIALYEDTEAFF
TGTGCCAGCAGCTTAAGTATAGCGCTATATGAGGACACTGAAGCTTTCTTT
>.|TRBJ2-2|.|TRBV10-3
CAISEERKRYIGELFF
TGTGCCATCAGTGAAGAGCGGAAGCGGTATATCGGGGAGCTGTTTTTT
>once|TRBJ2-7|.|TRBV28
CASSLSRSGVFNEQYF
TGTGCCAGCAGTTTATCCCGATCAGGGGTTTTCAACGAGCAGTACTTC
>few|TRBJ1-3|TRBD1|TRBV6-1
CASSVLVGQERDRGNTIYF
TGTGCCAGCAGTGTATTGGTCGGGCAGGAAAGGGACAGAGGAAACACCATATATTTT
>.|TRBJ2-2|.|TRBV7-2
CASSQSGPVGELFF
TGTGCCAGCAGCCAGTCGGGACCGGTCGGGGAGCTGTTTTTT
>.|TRBJ2-2|.|TRBV24-1
CATSGRGSGELFF
TGTGCCACCAGTGGAAGGGGCTCGGGGGAGCTGTTTTTT
>.|TRBJ2-1|.|TRBV12-3/TRBV12-4
CASSPRGAPYNEQFF
TGTGCCAGCAGTCCCCGGGGGGCCCCCTACAATGAGCAGTTCTTC
>few|TRBJ2-7|.|TRBV12-3/TRBV12-4
CASMGVGYEQYF
TGTGCCAGCATGGGGGTAGGGTACGAGCAGTACTTC
>few|TRBJ2-1|TRBD2|TRBV7-6
CASSLETGTSGIF
TGTGCCAGCAGCTTAGAAACCGGGACTAGCGGTATCTTC
>.|TRBJ1-1|.|TRBV5-5
CASSLSDSLNTEAFF
TGTGCCAGCAGCTTGTCAGACTCCCTGAACACTGAAGCTTTCTTT
>many|TRBJ2-3|TRBD2|TRBV29-1
CSVESSGSGDTQYF
TGCAGCGTTGAATCTAGCGGGAGCGGGGATACGCAGTATTTT
>.|TRBJ2-6|.|TRBV7-3
CANSSEGRPSGANVLTF
TGTGCCAACAGCTCCGAGGGACGGCCCTCTGGGGCCAACGTCCTGACTTTC
>few|TRBJ2-7|.|TRBV5-1
CASSRTGLSYEQYF
TGCGCCAGCAGCCGCACGGGGCTCTCCTACGAGCAGTACTTC
>.|TRBJ2-7|TRBD1|TRBV15
CATSRARQGNEQYF
TGTGCCACCAGCAGAGCCCGACAGGGGAACGAGCAGTACTTC
>.|TRBJ2-1|TRBD1|TRBV28
CASSLQTGYNEQFF
TGTGCCAGCAGTTTACAGACAGGGTACAATGAGCAGTTCTTC
>once|TRBJ1-2|.|TRBV7-2
CATGDLTRSYGYTF
TGTGCCACCGGTGACCTCACACGGAGCTATGGCTACACCTTC
>.|TRBJ2-2|.|TRBV6-6
CASRDTGTRGHGELFF
TGTGCCAGCAGAGATACCGGGACCCGGGGACACGGGGAGCTGTTTTTT
>few|TRBJ1-2|.|TRBV6-2/TRBV6-3
CASGTHLNYGYTF
TGTGCCAGTGGGACACATCTCAACTATGGCTACACCTTC
>few|TRBJ2-3|.|TRBV28
CASSEQTDTQYF
TGTGCCAGCAGTGAGCAAACAGATACGCAGTATTTT
>few|TRBJ2-1|TRBD2|TRBV7-3
CASSSLGLGQFF
TGTGCCAGCAGCTCCCTGGGACTAGGGCAGTTCTTC
>few|TRBJ2-3|.|TRBV5-1
CASSSGTLKSTDTQYF
TGCGCCAGCAGCTCAGGGACTCTCAAGAGCACAGATACGCAGTATTTT
>.|TRBJ1-4|.|TRBV28
CATRAPVDEKLFF
TGTGCCACCCGGGCACCGGTGGATGAAAAACTGTTTTTT
>.|TRBJ2-5|.|TRBV4-3
CASSQERGLAETQYF
TGCGCCAGCAGCCAAGAACGAGGGCTGGCAGAGACCCAGTACTTC
>.|TRBJ2-2|.|TRBV9
CASSVEGRELFF
TGTGCCAGCAGCGTAGAGGGGAGGGAGCTGTTTTTT
>.|TRBJ2-7|TRBD2|TRBV18
CASSPLGDYSYEQYF
TGTGCCAGCTCACCTTTGGGGGACTACTCCTACGAGCAGTACTTC
>few|TRBJ2-7|.|TRBV4-1
CASSQDGQLYEQYF
TGCGCCAGCAGCCAAGACGGCCAACTCTACGAGCAGTACTTC
>few|TRBJ2-1|TRBD2|TRBV28
CASSSSPSGSKFNEQFF
TGTGCCAGCAGTTCCTCCCCTAGCGGGAGCAAGTTCAATGAGCAGTTCTTC
>.|TRBJ2-7|.|TRBV7-2
CASKTFAEPDSYEQYF
TGTGCCAGCAAAACGTTCGCCGAGCCGGACTCATACGAGCAGTACTTC
>many|TRBJ2-7|.|TRBV7-3
CASSLRVYEQYF
TGTGCCAGCAGCTTAAGGGTCTACGAGCAGTACTTC
>few|TRBJ2-7|.|TRBV4-1
CASSQETVASTYEQYF
TGCGCCAGCAGCCAAGAAACCGTGGCCTCCACCTACGAGCAGTACTTC
>.|TRBJ1-1|.|TRBV15
CATSTPPGGNAFF
TGTGCCACCAGCACTCCCCCGGGGGGCAACGCTTTCTTT
>.|TRBJ2-5|TRBD2|TRBV3-1
CASSQVASGSTGETQYF
TGTGCCAGCAGCCAAGTGGCTAGCGGGAGTACCGGAGAGACCCAGTACTTC
>.|TRBJ1-4|.|TRBV20-1
CSAPDRLNEKLFF
TGCAGTGCTCCAGACAGGTTAAATGAAAAACTGTTTTTT
>.|TRBJ1-2|TRBD1|TRBV5-6
CASSFNTGDYTF
TGTGCCAGCAGCTTTAATACAGGGGATTACACCTTC
>.|TRBJ2-1|.|TRBV15
CATSRSRLDVGNEQFF
TGTGCCACCAGCAGATCAAGGCTAGATGTCGGCAATGAGCAGTTCTTC
>.|TRBJ2-2|.|TRBV29-1
CSALRNTGELFF
TGCAGCGCCCTACGGAACACCGGGGAGCTGTTTTTT
>.|TRBJ2-7|.|TRBV29-1
CSVGLSSYEQYF
TGCAGCGTTGGGCTAAGCTCCTACGAGCAGTACTTC
>.|TRBJ2-7|TRBD1|TRBV20-1
CSAPNPGQSYEQYF
TGCAGTGCTCCCAACCCGGGACAGTCCTACGAGCAGTACTTC
>few|TRBJ2-1|.|TRBV29-1
CSVEGTLRPEQFF
TGCAGCGTTGAAGGGACCCTTAGGCCTGAGCAGTTCTTC
>.|TRBJ2-3|TRBD1|TRBV13
CASSTGTGELHF
TGTGCCAGCAGCACCGGGACAGGGGAGCTTCATTTT
>few|TRBJ1-5|TRBD1|TRBV6-1
CASSDHRGGNQPQHF
TGTGCCAGCAGTGACCACAGGGGAGGGAATCAGCCCCAGCATTTT
>few|TRBJ2-2|.|TRBV3-1
CASSQMSGVGGELFF
TGTGCCAGCAGCCAGATGTCGGGGGTAGGCGGGGAGCTGTTTTTT
>.|TRBJ1-2|TRBD1|TRBV15
CATSREDRDSFRGYTF
TGTGCCACCAGCCGGGAGGACAGGGACAGTTTTAGGGGCTACACCTTC
>.|TRBJ1-1|.|TRBV10-3
CATAGNTEAFF
TGTGCAACTGCAGGGAACACTGAAGCTTTCTTT
>.|TRBJ2-5|.|TRBV7-9
CASSLGDTHETQYF
TGTGCCAGCAGCTTAGGGGACACCCATGAGACCCAGTACTTC
>few|TRBJ1-3|.|TRBV4-3
CASSQDHTPSGNTIYF
TGCGCCAGCAGCCAAGATCACACGCCCTCTGGAAACACCATATATTTT
>.|TRBJ2-3|TRBD2|TRBV11-2
CATQIAGGTDTQYF
TGTGCCACCCAGATAGCGGGAGGCACAGATACGCAGTATTTT
>few|TRBJ2-1|TRBD2|TRBV7-9
CASRLTSVNEQFF
TGTGCCAGCAGACTAACTAGCGTTAATGAGCAGTTCTTC
>few|TRBJ2-3|.|TRBV29-1
CSVEGQVGADTQYF
TGCAGCGTTGAAGGGCAGGTTGGGGCAGATACGCAGTATTTT
>once|TRBJ1-2|TRBD1|TRBV5-5
CASSLAWTGYPNGYTF
TGTGCCAGCAGCTTGGCGTGGACAGGATACCCTAATGGCTACACCTTC
>.|TRBJ2-3|.|TRBV20-1
CSAKGSSTDTQYF
TGCAGTGCCAAGGGGTCTAGCACAGATACGCAGTATTTT